The subject of this entry is one T cell receptor (beta chain). Generated by immunoSEQ multiplex PCR, the TCRdb table keeps only in-frame clones and is missing some. This table has about 250,000 clones, roughly 80% appearing once. The data derive from a study of blood T cell repertoires in COVID-19. Whole-study context: From the United States, Italy and Spain came samples of acute and convalescent COVID-19.

This study enrolled people aged about 18 to 100 from under 25 US geographic areas. Clinical histories supplied by participants themselves formed the basis of cohort assignment. The CDR3 spans 14 residues. Germline loops: CDR1 LNHNV, CDR2 YYDKDF (reference sequence). V was shortened by 5 bases and J by 5 bases, with 16 bases between the two germline ends. Specimen: PBMCs or T cells enriched from blood (not recorded which). The clonotype was recovered from a man between 35 and 55 years old who had been exposed to COVID-19. The gene calls are TRBV15 and TRBJ2-7; the D gene is possibly TRBD1 (5 bases). The CDR3 protein is CATSLLSGRDEQYF. CDR3 coding DNA: TGTGCCACCAGCTTACTGTCGGGCAGGGACGAGCAGTACTTC.